This T cell receptor (beta chain) emerged from a study of neurological immune-mediated disorders. cDNA synthesis was performed by 5'RACE with 10-nucleotide random UMIs. One entry per CDR3 protein results from TCRdb running MiXCR on the 5' RACE reads. This table has some 54,000 distinct CDR3 sequences, around 10% appearing once. Time point specified: longitudinal time-point 1 (baseline). This clonotype was counted many times. Its specificity is unknown. Study results and caveats: None of the CDR3 amino acid sequences of expanded clones recurred across subjects, suggesting private repertoires in all groups.

Germline V gene data show CDR1 as SGHKS and CDR2 as YYEKEE (reference sequence). The CDR3 has 16 amino acids. With V trimmed by 4 bases and J by 4 bases, 13 bases remained unmatched. The TCR sequence derives from a male donor with HTLV-1-associated myelopathy (HAM/TSP). Sequencing input: PBMCs. V usage is TRBV5-5 and J usage is TRBJ2-7; TRBD1 agrees at 8 bases. CDR3 protein: CASSPMSPTGAYEQYF. The CDR3 region has the DNA TGTGCCAGCAGCCCCATGTCGCCGACAGGGGCTTACGAGCAGTACTTC.